A single sample is the source of the 18 T cell receptor beta chains below, sequenced in a study of cytomegalovirus exposure and HLA in healthy donors. The PCR contained 60 Vbeta and 13 Jbeta primers. Data came from immunoSEQ multiplex PCR; TCRdb stores just in-frame clones and leaves some out. The sample holds a few hundred thousand clones, approximately 85% seen once. Sequencing was carried out using PBMCs. The origin of the receptors is a middle-aged woman in good health and CMV-seropositive.

The CDR3 loop reads CASISWGQGTTEAFF. CDR3 coding DNA: TGTGCCAGCATTAGTTGGGGGCAGGGAACCACTGAAGCTTTCTTT. This chain connects TRBV27 to TRBJ1-1; perhaps TRBD1 as D (6 bases). The CDR3 runs 15 residues. The V and J ends lost 7 bases and 4 bases respectively, with 19 bases between them. Germline V gene lookup returns CDR1 MNHEY and CDR2 SMNVEV (reference sequence).

CDR3 region: CASSGGGRVQETQYF. In DNA form, the CDR3 reads TGCGCCAGCAGCGGAGGAGGGCGGGTACAAGAGACCCAGTACTTC. The chain carries TRBV5-1 and TRBJ2-5, with D possibly matching TRBD2 (6 bases). Germline V lookup: CDR1 SGHRS, CDR2 YFSETQ. Trimming pared 4 bases from V and 2 bases from J, leaving 15 bases between. The CDR3 runs to 15 residues. The entire variable domain, with the rest obtained from reference TRBV5-1 and TRBJ2-5, is as follows: KAGVTQTPRYLIKTRGQQVTLSCSPISGHRSVSWYQQTPGQGLQFLFEYFSETQRNKGNFPGRFSGRQFSNSRSEMNVSTLELGDSALYLCASSGGGRVQETQYFGPGTRLLVL.

This clone has a handful of counts. This rearrangement joins TRBV14 to TRBJ2-2; 8 bases are shared with TRBD1. This CDR3 region has 13 residues. The junction had 1 base not matched to a gene; V was cut back by 1 base and J by 9 bases. Germline CDR1 is SGHDN and CDR2 is FVKESK. CDR3 sequence reads: CASSQGQGWELFF. The CDR3 DNA is TGTGCCAGCAGCCAAGGACAGGGGTGGGAGCTGTTTTTT.

The chain has TRBV19 and TRBJ1-2, with TRBD1 identical over 9 bases. Unmatched junction bases numbered 6, after V lost 7 bases and J lost 3 bases. The CDR3 has 14 amino acids. Germline V gene data show CDR1 as LNHDA and CDR2 as SQIVND (reference sequence). This CDR3 is CASTVDRGDYGYTF. The CDR3 bases are TGTGCCAGTACCGTGGACAGGGGCGACTATGGCTACACCTTC.

The rearrangement uses TRBV11-3 and TRBJ2-1; TRBD2 is a possible D gene (6 bases). The CDR3 runs 15 residues. Trimming cost V 1 base and J 4 bases, with 11 bases left between them. Germline V lookup: CDR1 SGHNT, CDR2 YENEEA. The CDR3 DNA reads as TGTGCCAGCAGCTTAGGTTGGCGGGAATACAATGAGCAGTTCTTC. Translated: CASSLGWREYNEQFF.

This clone was recorded a few times. The chain employs TRBV6-1 and TRBJ2-2; TRBD2 matches at 11 bases. The junction had 12 bases not matched to a gene; V was cut back by 0 bases and J by 3 bases. The germline V gene encodes CDR1 MNHNS and CDR2 SASEGT. The length of the CDR3 is 20 residues. CDR3 nucleotides: TGTGCCAGCAGTGAAGCGAGACTAGCGGGATTTGGTCTTGACACCGGGGAGCTGTTTTTT. It is translated as CASSEARLAGFGLDTGELFF.

This clone has a single count. This chain joins TRBV7-8 and TRBJ2-3; 8 positions match TRBD1. The V and J ends lost 5 bases and 3 bases, in that order; junction bases with no gene match: 10. Per germline, CDR1 SGHVS and CDR2 FQNEAQ. This CDR3 comprises 16 residues. The CDR3 nucleotides read TGTGCCAGCAGCCCGAGGACAGGGCTGGGGACAGATACGCAGTATTTT. The encoded protein is CASSPRTGLGTDTQYF.

J is TRBJ2-7 and V is TRBV5-4, with TRBD2 matching 13 bases. CDR1 and CDR2 from the germline V gene are SGHNT and YYREEE (reference sequence). CDR3 length equals 17 residues. Trimming took 0 bases from V and 2 from J; bases not matched to a gene: 5. CDR3 in DNA: TGTGCCAGCAGCTTGGGAATACTAGCGGGAGGGCCCTACGAGCAGTACTTC. Its translation is CASSLGILAGGPYEQYF.

The CDR3 DNA sequence: TGTGCCACCGAGACTCAGGAGACCCAGTACTTC. It translates to CATETQETQYF. This chain uses TRBV15 with TRBJ2-5, with D uncertain. CDR1 is LNHNV, CDR2 YYDKDF, per germline (reference sequence). This CDR3 has 11 residues. V was pared by 8 bases and J by 5 bases, with 9 bases between.

The rearrangement uses TRBV28 and TRBJ2-3; 8 nucleotides match TRBD1. The CDR3 extends over 13 amino acids. Germline V gene data show CDR1 as MDHEN and CDR2 as SYDVKM. V lost 7 bases, J lost 1 base, and 1 base stayed unmatched. CDR3 coding DNA: TGTGCCAGCACGACAGGGGGCACAGATACGCAGTATTTT. Encoded protein: CASTTGGTDTQYF.

This chain links TRBV5-5 with TRBJ2-7; D perhaps matches TRBD1 (6 bases). CDR1 and CDR2 from the germline V gene are SGHKS and YYEKEE (reference sequence). V lost 2 bases, J lost 4 bases, and 13 bases lay in between. CDR3 length equals 14 residues. CDR3 DNA sequence: TGTGCCAGCAGCTTAAGGACAGACTATTACGAGCAGTACTTC. Amino acids: CASSLRTDYYEQYF. Combining the CDR3 with reference TRBV5-5 and TRBJ2-7 gives the whole variable domain DAGVTQSPTHLIKTRGQQVTLRCSPISGHKSVSWYQQVLGQGPQFIFQYYEKEERGRGNFPDRFSARQFPNYSSELNVNALLLGDSALYLCASSLRTDYYEQYFGPGTRLTVT.

The chain joins TRBV5-1 to TRBJ2-5, with D hard to call. The J call may be incorrect, as the DNA end agrees better with TRBJ2-7. Germline V gene sequence: CDR1 SGHRS, CDR2 YFSETQ. The CDR3 totals 12 residues. As DNA, the CDR3 is TGCGCCAGCAGCTTGGGCAATTACGAGCAGTACTTC. It encodes CASSLGNYEQYF.

This clone was counted only a few times. The chain carries TRBV25-1 and TRBJ2-2, with 7 bases aligning to TRBD2. CDR1 MGHDK and CDR2 SYGVNS come from the germline V gene. The ends lost 6 bases at V and 1 base at J; junction bases unmatched: 2. This CDR3 is built from 14 residues. The CDR3 sequence: CASRSSGNTGELFF. The CDR3 DNA reads as TGTGCCAGCAGATCTAGCGGGAACACCGGGGAGCTGTTTTTT.

CDR3 coding DNA: TGTGCCAGCTCAGATCTAGCATTTCAAGAGACCCAGTACTTC. Protein product: CASSDLAFQETQYF. The chain combines TRBV18 with TRBJ2-5; D may be TRBD2 (5 bases). Trimming cost V 5 bases and J 2 bases, with 12 bases left between them. Germline values: CDR1 KGHSH, CDR2 LQKENI. There are 14 residues in the CDR3.

The chain combines TRBV28 with TRBJ2-5; D not resolved. Trimming cost V 4 bases and J 10 bases, with 10 bases left between them. CDR3 length: 11 amino acids. Germline loops: CDR1 MDHEN, CDR2 SYDVKM. This CDR3 is CASSSPGIQYF. Written as DNA, the CDR3 is TGTGCCAGCAGTTCACCAGGCATCCAGTACTTC.

The rearrangement uses TRBV6-5 and TRBJ1-6; D is perhaps TRBD1 (5 bases). Trimming cost V 0 bases and J 4 bases, with 10 bases left between them. CDR1 MNHEY and CDR2 SVGAGI come from the germline V gene. CDR3 length equals 16 residues. CDR3 loop: CASSYSGGAYNSPLHF. CDR3 bases: TGTGCCAGCAGTTACTCGGGAGGGGCTTATAATTCACCCCTCCACTTT.

The chain has TRBV10-3 and TRBJ2-1; TRBD2 agrees at 14 bases. Germline-derived CDR1 and CDR2 are ENHRY and SYGVKD. V gave up 6 bases and J gave up 7 bases; unmatched junction bases: 8. The CDR3 is 16 amino acids. The CDR3 loop is CAISPGLAGVANEQFF. The DNA for the CDR3 is TGTGCCATCAGCCCGGGACTAGCGGGAGTTGCGAATGAGCAGTTCTTC.

The V and J genes are TRBV28 and TRBJ1-4; the D is unclear. The germline V gene encodes CDR1 MDHEN and CDR2 SYDVKM. The V end was cut by 1 base, the J end by 8 bases, with 20 bases between. CDR3 size: 17 residues. The DNA of the CDR3 is TGTGCCAGCAGTTTATTAGGCCGTGCCTCGGGGTACGAAAAACTGTTTTTT. Translated, it gives CASSLLGRASGYEKLFF.